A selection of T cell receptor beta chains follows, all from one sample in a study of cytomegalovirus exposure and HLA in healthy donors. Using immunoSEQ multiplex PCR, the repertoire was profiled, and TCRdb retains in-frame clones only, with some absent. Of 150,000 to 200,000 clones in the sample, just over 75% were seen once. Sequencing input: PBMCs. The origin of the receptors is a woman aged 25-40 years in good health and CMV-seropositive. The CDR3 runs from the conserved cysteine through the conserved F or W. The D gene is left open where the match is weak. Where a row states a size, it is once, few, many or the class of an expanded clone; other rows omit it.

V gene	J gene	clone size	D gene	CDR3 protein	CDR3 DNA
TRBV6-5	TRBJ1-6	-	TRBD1	CASSYDRGSPLHF	TGTGCCAGCAGTTATGACAGGGGGTCACCCCTCCACTTT
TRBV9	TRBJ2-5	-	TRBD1	CASSPGTGEGETQYF	TGTGCCAGCAGCCCAGGGACAGGGGAAGGGGAGACCCAGTACTTC
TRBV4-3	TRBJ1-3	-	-	CASSQDSTGGNTIYF	TGCGCCAGCAGCCAAGATTCCACGGGTGGAAACACCATATATTTT
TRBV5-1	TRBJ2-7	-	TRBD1	CASSPMGTGEYEQYF	TGCGCCAGCAGCCCAATGGGGACAGGGGAATACGAGCAGTACTTC
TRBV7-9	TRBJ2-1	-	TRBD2	CASSLISGRTNEQFF	TGTGCCAGCAGCTTAATTAGCGGGAGGACAAATGAGCAGTTCTTC
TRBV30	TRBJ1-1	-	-	CAWSVLPGFAEAFF	TGTGCCTGGAGTGTACTGCCGGGGTTCGCTGAAGCTTTCTTT
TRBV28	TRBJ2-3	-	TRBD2	CASSLGGGAADTQYF	TGTGCCAGCAGTTTAGGCGGGGGGGCGGCAGATACGCAGTATTTT
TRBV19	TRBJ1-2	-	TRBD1	CASSIQGGGYTF	TGTGCCAGTAGTATACAGGGGGGTGGCTACACCTTC
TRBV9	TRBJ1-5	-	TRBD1	CASSPTGEVIQPQHF	TGTGCCAGCAGCCCGACAGGGGAAGTGATTCAGCCCCAGCATTTT
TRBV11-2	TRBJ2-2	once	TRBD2	CASSLVTSGGSGELFF	TGTGCCAGCAGCTTAGTTACTAGCGGGGGATCCGGGGAGCTGTTTTTT
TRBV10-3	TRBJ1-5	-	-	CAIRRDETGPQHF	TGTGCCATCAGACGAGATGAAACCGGGCCCCAGCATTTT
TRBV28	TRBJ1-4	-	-	CASIGRGFEKLFF	TGTGCCAGCATTGGCAGGGGATTTGAAAAACTGTTTTTT
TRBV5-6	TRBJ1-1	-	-	CASSFRDTDPEAFF	TGTGCCAGCAGCTTCCGGGACACGGACCCTGAAGCTTTCTTT
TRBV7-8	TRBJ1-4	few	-	CASSLGPVATNEKLFF	TGTGCCAGCAGCTTAGGTCCAGTTGCAACTAATGAAAAACTGTTTTTT
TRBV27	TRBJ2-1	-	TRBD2	CASRVGTSGGHAQFF	TGTGCCAGCAGGGTAGGGACTAGCGGGGGGCACGCTCAGTTCTTC
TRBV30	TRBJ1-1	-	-	CAWSVGGVAFF	TGTGCCTGGAGTGTTGGGGGCGTAGCTTTCTTT
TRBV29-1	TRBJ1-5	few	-	CSGQRTKNQPQHF	TGCAGCGGACAAAGGACAAAGAATCAGCCCCAGCATTTT
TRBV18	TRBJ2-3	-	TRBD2	CASSPGLAGTDTQYF	TGTGCCAGCTCCCCGGGACTAGCGGGGACAGATACGCAGTATTTT
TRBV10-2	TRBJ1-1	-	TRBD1	CASSERQGAEAFF	TGCGCCAGCAGTGAACGACAGGGGGCTGAAGCTTTCTTT
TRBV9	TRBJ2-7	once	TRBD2	CASSRGAGGPNEQYF	TGTGCCAGCAGCCGAGGGGCGGGAGGGCCTAACGAGCAGTACTTC
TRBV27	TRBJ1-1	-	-	CASNRYGPRGLSEAFF	TGTGCCAGCAACCGGTACGGCCCAAGGGGCTTATCTGAAGCTTTCTTT
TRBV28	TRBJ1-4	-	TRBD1	CASSSLRGTVNEKLFF	TGTGCCAGCAGTTCCCTCCGTGGGACAGTTAATGAAAAACTGTTTTTT
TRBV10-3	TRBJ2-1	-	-	CAILRGDNEQFF	TGTGCCATCCTACGCGGAGACAATGAGCAGTTCTTC
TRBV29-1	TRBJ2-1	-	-	CSVSRTGGSYNEQFF	TGCAGCGTCTCCCGGACCGGGGGATCCTACAATGAGCAGTTCTTC
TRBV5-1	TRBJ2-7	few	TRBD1	CASSPRGQGSYEQYF	TGCGCCAGCAGCCCCAGGGGACAGGGATCCTACGAGCAGTACTTC
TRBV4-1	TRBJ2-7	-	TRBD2	CASSHRLAGAYEQYF	TGCGCCAGCAGCCATCGACTAGCGGGAGCGTACGAGCAGTACTTC
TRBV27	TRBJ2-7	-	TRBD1	CARPGTGEGKYF	TGTGCCAGACCCGGGACAGGGGAGGGGAAGTACTTC
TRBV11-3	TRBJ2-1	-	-	CASSPGSDSYNEQFF	TGTGCCAGCAGCCCCGGGAGCGACTCCTACAATGAGCAGTTCTTC
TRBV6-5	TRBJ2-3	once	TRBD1	CASSGGQGDSDTQYF	TGTGCCAGCAGTGGTGGACAGGGGGATTCAGATACGCAGTATTTT
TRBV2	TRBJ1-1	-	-	CASSGQVNTEAFF	TGTGCCAGCAGTGGACAGGTGAACACTGAAGCTTTCTTT
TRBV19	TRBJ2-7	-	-	CASSIGYNSYEQYF	TGTGCCAGTAGTATAGGATACAACTCCTACGAGCAGTACTTC
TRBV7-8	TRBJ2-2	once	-	CASVGRRLNTGELFF	TGTGCCAGCGTTGGGAGGAGGTTAAACACCGGGGAGCTGTTTTTT
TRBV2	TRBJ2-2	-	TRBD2	CASRNPGLAGPGGTGELFF	TGTGCCAGCAGAAACCCGGGACTAGCGGGGCCGGGAGGCACCGGGGAGCTGTTTTTT
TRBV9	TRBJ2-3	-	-	CASSVGGGSTDTQYF	TGTGCCAGCAGCGTAGGTGGCGGTAGCACAGATACGCAGTATTTT
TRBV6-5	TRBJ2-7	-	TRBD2	CASSLTSGSQREQYF	TGTGCCAGCAGTTTGACTAGCGGGAGTCAGCGCGAGCAGTACTTC
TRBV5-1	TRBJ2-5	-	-	CASSLGVQETQYF	TGCGCCAGCAGCTTGGGCGTCCAAGAGACCCAGTACTTC
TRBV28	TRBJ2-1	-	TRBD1	CASSQRLTGLGNEQFF	TGTGCCAGCAGCCAAAGGCTGACAGGGTTAGGCAATGAGCAGTTCTTC
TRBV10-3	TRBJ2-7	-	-	CAISVSGHYEQYF	TGTGCCATCAGTGTATCAGGGCACTACGAGCAGTACTTC
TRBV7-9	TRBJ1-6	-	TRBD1	CASSRPGTGGFSYNSPLHF	TGTGCCAGCAGCCGCCCCGGGACAGGGGGTTTTTCCTATAATTCACCCCTCCACTTT
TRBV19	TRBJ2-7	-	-	CASRGNQVYEQYF	TGTGCCAGCCGGGGTAACCAGGTATACGAGCAGTACTTC
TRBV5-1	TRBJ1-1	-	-	CASSLEPVNTEAFF	TGCGCCAGCAGCCTAGAACCGGTGAACACTGAAGCTTTCTTT
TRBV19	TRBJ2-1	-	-	CASTLSGDPTYNEQFF	TGTGCCAGTACCTTATCGGGGGACCCAACGTACAATGAGCAGTTCTTC
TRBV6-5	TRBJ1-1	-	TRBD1	CASSNRDRVTEAFF	TGTGCCAGCAGTAACCGGGACAGGGTCACTGAAGCTTTCTTT
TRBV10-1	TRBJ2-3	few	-	CALKIGPQRTDTQYF	TGCGCCCTCAAAATAGGCCCCCAGAGGACAGATACGCAGTATTTT
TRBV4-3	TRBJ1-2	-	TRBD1	CASSQAVDRELYGYTF	TGCGCCAGCAGCCAAGCGGTGGACAGGGAGCTCTATGGCTACACCTTC
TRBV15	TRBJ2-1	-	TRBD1	CATSRSIAQGADEQFF	TGTGCCACCAGCAGGAGTATAGCACAGGGGGCCGATGAGCAGTTCTTC
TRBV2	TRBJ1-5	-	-	CASSEWGQGRGNQPQHF	TGTGCCAGCAGTGAATGGGGCCAGGGAAGGGGCAATCAGCCCCAGCATTTT
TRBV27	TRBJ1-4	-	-	CASSPFDRTATNEKLFF	TGTGCCAGCAGTCCATTCGACAGAACTGCAACTAATGAAAAACTGTTTTTT
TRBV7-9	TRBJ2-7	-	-	CASSLGGPYEQYF	TGTGCCAGCAGCTTAGGGGGCCCCTACGAGCAGTACTTC